Given below is one TCR beta chain in context. This CDR3 spans 13 amino acids. Trimming removed 4 bases at V and 0 bases at J, with 6 bases between. Germline V gene lookup returns CDR1 SGHRS and CDR2 YFSETQ. These data are taken from a study of blood T cell repertoires in COVID-19. Sequencing used immunoSEQ multiplex PCR; TCRdb keeps in-frame clones, though not all of them. The sample has 60,000 to 90,000 clones, 70% to 85% seen once; the top ten hold about 20%. Sequencing was done on a sample of peripheral blood. The chain combines TRBV5-1 with TRBJ2-3, with D hard to call. The TCR comes from a woman in her forties or fifties with acute or convalescent COVID-19. CDR3 residues: CASSLPSTDTQYF. CDR3 coding DNA: TGCGCCAGCAGCCTACCTAGCACAGATACGCAGTATTTT. The full variable domain, completed using reference TRBV5-1 and TRBJ2-3, is KAGVTQTPRYLIKTRGQQVTLSCSPISGHRSVSWYQQTPGQGLQFLFEYFSETQRNKGNFPGRFSGRQFSNSRSEMNVSTLELGDSALYLCASSLPSTDTQYFGPGTRLTVL.